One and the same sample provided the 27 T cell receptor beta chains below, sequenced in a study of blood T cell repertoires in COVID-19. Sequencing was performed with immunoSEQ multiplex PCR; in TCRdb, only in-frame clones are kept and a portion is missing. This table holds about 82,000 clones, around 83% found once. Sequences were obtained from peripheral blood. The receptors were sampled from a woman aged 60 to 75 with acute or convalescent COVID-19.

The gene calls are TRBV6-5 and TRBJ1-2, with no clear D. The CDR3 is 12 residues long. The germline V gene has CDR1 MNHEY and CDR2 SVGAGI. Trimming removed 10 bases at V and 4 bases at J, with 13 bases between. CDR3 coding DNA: TGTGCCACCAGCATGGCGGGCTATGGCTACACCTTC. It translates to CATSMAGYGYTF.

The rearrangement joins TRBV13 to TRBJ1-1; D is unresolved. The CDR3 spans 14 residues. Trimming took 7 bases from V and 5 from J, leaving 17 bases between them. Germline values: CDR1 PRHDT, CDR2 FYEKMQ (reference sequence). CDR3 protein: CASTLLGPGTEAFF. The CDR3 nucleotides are TGTGCCAGCACCCTCCTAGGGCCGGGGACTGAAGCTTTCTTT.

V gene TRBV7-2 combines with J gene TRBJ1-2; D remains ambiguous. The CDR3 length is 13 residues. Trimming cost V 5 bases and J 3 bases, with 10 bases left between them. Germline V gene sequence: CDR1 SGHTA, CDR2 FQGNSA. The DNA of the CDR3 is TGTGCCAGCAGCGTCAGCGAGTACTATGGCTACACCTTC. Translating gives CASSVSEYYGYTF. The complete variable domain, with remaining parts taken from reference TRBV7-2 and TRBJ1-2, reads GAGVSQSPSNKVTEKGKDVELRCDPISGHTALYWYRQSLGQGLEFLIYFQGNSAPDKSGLPSDRFSAERTGGSVSTLTIQRTQQEDSAVYLCASSVSEYYGYTFGSGTRLTVV.

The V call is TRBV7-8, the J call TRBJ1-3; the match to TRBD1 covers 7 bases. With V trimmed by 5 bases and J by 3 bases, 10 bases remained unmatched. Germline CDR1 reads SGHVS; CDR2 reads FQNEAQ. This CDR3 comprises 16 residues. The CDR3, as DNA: TGTGCCAGCAGCCTCCGGACAGGTGACGATGGAAACACCATATATTTT. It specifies CASSLRTGDDGNTIYF.

The CDR3 spells CASSHRFDSITEAFF. Here the CDR3 DNA reads TGCGCCAGCAGCCATAGATTTGACAGCATCACTGAAGCTTTCTTT. V usage is TRBV4-3 and J usage is TRBJ1-1; the D gene is possibly TRBD1 (5 bases). Between the trimmed V and J ends, which lost 3 bases and 4 bases, there was a span of 15 bases. Germline CDR1 reads LGHNA; CDR2 reads YSLEER. The CDR3 covers 15 residues.

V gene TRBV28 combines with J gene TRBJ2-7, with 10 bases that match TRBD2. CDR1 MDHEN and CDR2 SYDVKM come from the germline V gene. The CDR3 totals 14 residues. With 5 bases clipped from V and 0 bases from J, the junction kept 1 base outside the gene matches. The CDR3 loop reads CASSLAGVSYEQYF. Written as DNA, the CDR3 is TGTGCCAGCAGTCTAGCGGGGGTCTCCTACGAGCAGTACTTC. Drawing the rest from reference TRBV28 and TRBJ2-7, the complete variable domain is DVKVTQSSRYLVKRTGEKVFLECVQDMDHENMFWYRQDPGLGLRLIYFSYDVKMKEKGDIPEGYSVSREKKERFSLILESASTNQTSMYLCASSLAGVSYEQYFGPGTRLTVT.

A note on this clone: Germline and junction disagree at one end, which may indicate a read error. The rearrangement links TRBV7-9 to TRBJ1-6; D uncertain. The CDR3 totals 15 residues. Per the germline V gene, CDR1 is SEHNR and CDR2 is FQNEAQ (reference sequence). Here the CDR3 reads CASTLDARLDSPLHF. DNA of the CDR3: TGTGCCAGCACCTTAGACGCGCGATTAGATTCACCCCTCCACTTT.

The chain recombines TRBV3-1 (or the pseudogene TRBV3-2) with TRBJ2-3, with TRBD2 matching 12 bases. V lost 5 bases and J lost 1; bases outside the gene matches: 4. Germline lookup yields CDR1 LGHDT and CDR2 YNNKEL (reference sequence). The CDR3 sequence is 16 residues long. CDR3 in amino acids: CASSSLAGGRTDTQYF. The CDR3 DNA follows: TGTGCCAGCAGCTCACTAGCGGGGGGTCGCACAGATACGCAGTATTTT.

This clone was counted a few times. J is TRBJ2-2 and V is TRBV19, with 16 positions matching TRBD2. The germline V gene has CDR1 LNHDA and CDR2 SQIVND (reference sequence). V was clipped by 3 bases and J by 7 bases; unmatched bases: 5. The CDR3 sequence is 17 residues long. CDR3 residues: CASSMGLAGGRNGELFF. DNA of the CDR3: TGTGCCAGTAGTATGGGACTAGCGGGAGGGCGGAACGGGGAGCTGTTTTTT.

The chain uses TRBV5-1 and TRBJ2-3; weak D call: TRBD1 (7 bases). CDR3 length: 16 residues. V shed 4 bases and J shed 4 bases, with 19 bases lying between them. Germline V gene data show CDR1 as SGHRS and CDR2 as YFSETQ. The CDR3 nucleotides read TGCGCCAGCAGCGATCACAGGGGAGGAGTATCAGATACGCAGTATTTT. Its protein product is CASSDHRGGVSDTQYF.

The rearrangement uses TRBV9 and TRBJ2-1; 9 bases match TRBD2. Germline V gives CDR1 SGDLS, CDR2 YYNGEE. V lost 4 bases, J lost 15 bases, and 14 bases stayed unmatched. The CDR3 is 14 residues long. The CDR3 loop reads CASSIPGLASGLFF. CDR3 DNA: TGTGCCAGCAGCATTCCGGGACTAGCTAGTGGACTGTTCTTC.

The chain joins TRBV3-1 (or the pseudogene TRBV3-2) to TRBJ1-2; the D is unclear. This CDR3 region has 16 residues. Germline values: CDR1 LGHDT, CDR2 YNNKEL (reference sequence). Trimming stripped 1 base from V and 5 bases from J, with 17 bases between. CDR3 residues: CASSQGGGVPGYGYTF. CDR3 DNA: TGTGCCAGCAGCCAAGGCGGTGGGGTACCGGGGTATGGCTACACCTTC.

CDR3 sequence: CASSSSGVYEQYF. As DNA, the CDR3 is TGTGCCAGCAGCTCTAGCGGGGTCTACGAGCAGTACTTC. The chain uses TRBV11-3 and TRBJ2-7; 9 bases fit TRBD2. The CDR3 extends over 13 amino acids. Losses at the gene ends were 4 bases for V and 3 bases for J; bases not matched to a gene: 1. Per germline, CDR1 SGHNT and CDR2 YENEEA.

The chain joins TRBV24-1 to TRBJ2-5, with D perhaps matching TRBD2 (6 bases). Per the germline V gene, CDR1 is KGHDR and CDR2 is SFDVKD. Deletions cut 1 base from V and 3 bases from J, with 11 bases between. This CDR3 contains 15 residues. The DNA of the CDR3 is TGTGCCACCAGTGATTTCGGACGGGGGAAAGAGACCCAGTACTTC. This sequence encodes CATSDFGRGKETQYF.

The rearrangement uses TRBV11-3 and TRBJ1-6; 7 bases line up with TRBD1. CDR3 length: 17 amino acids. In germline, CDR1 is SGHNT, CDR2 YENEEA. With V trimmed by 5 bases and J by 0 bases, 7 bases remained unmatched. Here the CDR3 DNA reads TGTGCCAGCAGCCCGGGACAGCTGCCCTCCTATAATTCACCCCTCCACTTT. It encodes CASSPGQLPSYNSPLHF.

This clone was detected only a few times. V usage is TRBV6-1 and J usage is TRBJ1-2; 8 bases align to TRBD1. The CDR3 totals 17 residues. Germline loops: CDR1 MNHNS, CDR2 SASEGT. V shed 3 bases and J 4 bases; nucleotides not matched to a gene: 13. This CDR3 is CASSDQGALPTSYGYTF. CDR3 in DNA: TGTGCCAGCAGTGACCAGGGGGCCCTTCCCACCTCCTATGGCTACACCTTC.

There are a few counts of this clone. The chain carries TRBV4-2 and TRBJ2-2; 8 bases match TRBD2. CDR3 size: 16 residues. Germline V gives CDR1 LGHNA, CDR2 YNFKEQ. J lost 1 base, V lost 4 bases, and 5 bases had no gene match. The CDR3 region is CASSPPGLVNTGELFF. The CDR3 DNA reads TGTGCCAGCAGCCCACCGGGACTAGTGAACACCGGGGAGCTGTTTTTT.

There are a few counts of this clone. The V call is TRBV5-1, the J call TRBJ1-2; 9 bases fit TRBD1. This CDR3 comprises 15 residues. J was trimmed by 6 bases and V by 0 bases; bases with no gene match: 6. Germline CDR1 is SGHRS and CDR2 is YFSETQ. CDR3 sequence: CASSLGTGGWDGYTF. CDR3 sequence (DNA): TGCGCCAGCAGCTTGGGTACAGGGGGCTGGGATGGCTACACCTTC.

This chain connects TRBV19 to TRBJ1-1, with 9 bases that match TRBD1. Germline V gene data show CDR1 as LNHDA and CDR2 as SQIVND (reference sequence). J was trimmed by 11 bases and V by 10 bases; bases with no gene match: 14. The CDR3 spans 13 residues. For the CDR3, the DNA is TGTGCCATCTTACCCGGGACAGGGAAAACGGCTTTCTTT. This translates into CAILPGTGKTAFF.

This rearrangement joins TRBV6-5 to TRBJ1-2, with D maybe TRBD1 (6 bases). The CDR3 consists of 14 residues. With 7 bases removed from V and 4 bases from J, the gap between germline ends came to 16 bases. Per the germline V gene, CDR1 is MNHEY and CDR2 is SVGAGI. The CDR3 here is CASTGTPEIYGYTF. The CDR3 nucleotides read TGTGCCAGCACTGGGACACCTGAGATCTATGGCTACACCTTC.

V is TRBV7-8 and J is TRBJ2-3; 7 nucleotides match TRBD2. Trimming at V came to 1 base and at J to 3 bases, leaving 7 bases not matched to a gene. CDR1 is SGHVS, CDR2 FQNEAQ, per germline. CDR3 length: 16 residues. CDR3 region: CASSLVAGTNTDTQYF. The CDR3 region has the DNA TGTGCCAGCAGCTTAGTAGCCGGGACTAATACAGATACGCAGTATTTT.

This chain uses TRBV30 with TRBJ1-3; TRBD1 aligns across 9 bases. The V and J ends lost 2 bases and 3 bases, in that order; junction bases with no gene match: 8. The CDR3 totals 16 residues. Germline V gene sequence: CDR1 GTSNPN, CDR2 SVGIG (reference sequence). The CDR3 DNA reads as TGTGCCTGGAGTCCCAGTGGGACAGGGATTGGAAACACCATATATTTT. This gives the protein CAWSPSGTGIGNTIYF.

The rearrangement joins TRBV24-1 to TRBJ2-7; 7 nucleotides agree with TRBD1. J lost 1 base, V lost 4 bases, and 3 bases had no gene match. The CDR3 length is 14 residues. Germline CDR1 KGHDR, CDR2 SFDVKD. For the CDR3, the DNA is TGTGCCACCAGTGACACAGGGGTTTCCTACGAGCAGTACTTC. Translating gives CATSDTGVSYEQYF.

The CDR3 sequence is CAGRSGVYEQYF. The CDR3 DNA follows: TGTGCCGGCCGGAGCGGGGTCTACGAGCAGTACTTC. The chain carries TRBV30 and TRBJ2-7; 7 bases align to TRBD2. V shed 8 bases, J shed 3 bases, and the junction held 7 bases outside the gene matches. The CDR3 totals 12 residues. CDR1 is GTSNPN, CDR2 SVGIG, per germline (reference sequence). Together with reference TRBV30 and TRBJ2-7, the CDR3 gives the full variable domain: SQTIHQWPATLVQPVGSPLSLECTVEGTSNPNLYWYRQAAGRGLQLLFYSVGIGQISSEVPQNLSASRPQDRQFILSSKKLLLSDSGFYLCAGRSGVYEQYFGPGTRLTVT.

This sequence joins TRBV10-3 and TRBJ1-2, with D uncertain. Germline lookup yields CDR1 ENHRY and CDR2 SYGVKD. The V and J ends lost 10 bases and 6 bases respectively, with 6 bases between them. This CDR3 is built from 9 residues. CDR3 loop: CATLNGYTF. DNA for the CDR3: TGTGCCACCCTTAATGGCTACACCTTC.

CDR3 region: CASSKQVADTQYF. CDR3 coding DNA: TGTGCCAGTAGTAAACAGGTCGCAGATACGCAGTATTTT. The gene calls are TRBV19 and TRBJ2-3, with a weak D call TRBD1 (5 bases). V lost 4 bases and J lost 4, with 9 bases in between. CDR3 length: 13 residues. Germline lookup yields CDR1 LNHDA and CDR2 SQIVND (reference sequence).

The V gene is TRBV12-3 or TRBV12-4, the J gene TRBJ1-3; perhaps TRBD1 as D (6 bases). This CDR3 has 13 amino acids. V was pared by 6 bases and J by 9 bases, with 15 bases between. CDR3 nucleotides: TGTGCCAGCAGCCTCGGACAGCTCATCACCATATATTTT. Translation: CASSLGQLITIYF.